This is a list of T cell receptor beta chains from one sample in a study of blood T cell repertoires in COVID-19. Libraries were prepared by immunoSEQ multiplex PCR; TCRdb keeps only in-frame clonotypes and omits some of them. Among 180,000 or so clones listed, 82% were seen once. Sequenced sample: PBMCs or T cells enriched from blood (not recorded which). The receptor source for this set is a man in his fifties or sixties who had recovered from COVID-19. The CDR3 runs from the conserved cysteine through the conserved F or W. The D gene is left open where the match is weak. Only some rows state a clone size, as once, few, many or a class for expanded clones.

v_call	clone_size	j_call	d_call	cdr3_aa	cdr3_nt
TRBV2	-	TRBJ1-5	TRBD1	CASSEGQGSQPQHF	TGTGCCAGCAGTGAGGGACAGGGGAGTCAGCCCCAGCATTTT
TRBV27	-	TRBJ1-3	TRBD1	CASRQQGAGNTIYF	TGTGCCAGCAGACAACAGGGGGCTGGAAACACCATATATTTT
TRBV28	-	TRBJ1-1	-	CASRDTGITDTEAFF	TGTGCCAGCAGAGACACAGGGATCACTGACACTGAAGCTTTCTTT
TRBV16	-	TRBJ1-5	-	CASSQGGPNQPQHF	TGTGCCAGCAGCCAGGGAGGTCCCAATCAGCCCCAGCATTTT
TRBV4-2	-	TRBJ2-7	-	CASSPRAESYEQYF	TGTGCCAGCAGCCCCCGTGCGGAGTCCTACGAGCAGTACTTC
TRBV27	-	TRBJ2-2	TRBD1	CASNGAGTGVTGELFF	TGTGCCAGCAATGGGGCCGGGACAGGAGTCACCGGGGAGCTGTTTTTT
TRBV27	-	TRBJ1-1	TRBD1	CASSSDRGTEAFF	TGTGCCAGCAGTTCGGACAGGGGAACTGAAGCTTTCTTT
TRBV18	-	TRBJ1-3	-	CASSPPGRAGNTIYF	TGTGCCAGCTCACCACCGGGGCGCGCTGGAAACACCATATATTTT
TRBV7-6	-	TRBJ2-3	TRBD2	CASSFTGRGGRADTQYF	TGTGCCAGCAGCTTCACGGGACGGGGGGGCAGGGCAGATACGCAGTATTTT
TRBV6-5	-	TRBJ2-1	TRBD2	CASSYPSGRGRNEQFF	TGTGCCAGCAGTTACCCTAGCGGGAGGGGTCGAAATGAGCAGTTCTTC
TRBV15	-	TRBJ1-4	-	CATSRDDLGGENEKLFF	TGTGCCACCAGCAGAGATGATTTGGGGGGTGAGAATGAAAAACTGTTTTTT
TRBV28	-	TRBJ2-1	TRBD2	CASSPTGGGRAYNEQFF	TGTGCCAGCAGTCCAACTGGGGGCGGGAGGGCCTACAATGAGCAGTTCTTC
TRBV4-2	once	TRBJ2-5	TRBD2	CASSQRAGQETQYF	TGTGCCAGCAGCCAACGAGCGGGGCAAGAGACCCAGTACTTC
TRBV7-6	-	TRBJ1-1	-	CASSQTGNTEAFF	TGTGCCAGCAGCCAGACAGGGAACACTGAAGCTTTCTTT
TRBV5-1	-	TRBJ1-1	TRBD1	CASSLGTGARFGEAFF	TGCGCCAGCAGCTTGGGGACAGGGGCGAGGTTTGGTGAAGCTTTCTTT
TRBV10-3	-	TRBJ2-1	TRBD2	CAISPGTSGGYNEQFF	TGTGCCATCAGTCCCGGGACTAGCGGAGGGTACAATGAGCAGTTCTTC
TRBV10-3	few	TRBJ2-1	TRBD2	CASTELAGGGEQFF	TGTGCCAGCACCGAACTAGCGGGAGGGGGTGAGCAGTTCTTC
TRBV11-2	-	TRBJ2-2	-	CASSTVNRDTGELFF	TGTGCCAGCAGCACCGTTAACAGGGACACCGGGGAGCTGTTTTTT
TRBV21-1	-	TRBJ2-7	-	CASSKGQGPKTYEQYF	TGTGCCAGCAGCAAAGGACAGGGCCCCAAGACCTACGAGCAGTACTTC
TRBV5-1	-	TRBJ1-6	TRBD1	CASRKRTGANSPLHF	TGCGCCAGCAGAAAGAGGACAGGGGCCAATTCACCCCTCCACTTT
TRBV5-1	-	TRBJ1-1	TRBD1	CASSRGQGVREAFF	TGCGCCAGCAGCAGGGGACAGGGGGTCCGTGAAGCTTTCTTT
TRBV28	-	TRBJ1-2	-	CASSLNGGLYGYTF	TGTGCCAGCAGTTTAAACGGAGGCCTCTATGGCTACACCTTC
TRBV28	-	TRBJ1-6	-	CASSLNEGYNSPLHF	TGTGCCAGCAGTTTGAACGAGGGCTATAATTCACCCCTCCACTTT
TRBV15	-	TRBJ1-1	-	CATSIDQVNTEAFF	TGTGCCACCAGCATTGATCAGGTTAACACTGAAGCTTTCTTT
TRBV29-1	-	TRBJ2-7	TRBD1	CSVLGTGAGEQYF	TGCAGCGTCTTGGGGACAGGGGCAGGGGAGCAGTACTTC